Listed here are 2 T cell receptor beta chains from one sample, sequenced in a study of blood T cell repertoires in COVID-19. Repertoires were generated with immunoSEQ multiplex PCR, while TCRdb's copy carries only in-frame clones and drops some. The repertoire consists of some 43,000 clones, with approximately 85% occurring once and the leading ten covering over 30%. Specimen: peripheral blood. Source of these receptors: a man aged 40-55 years with active or convalescent COVID-19.

The chain couples TRBV18 to TRBJ2-2; 8 bases line up with TRBD1. This CDR3 is 14 amino acids long. V shed 2 bases and J 4 bases; nucleotides not matched to a gene: 0. CDR1 and CDR2 from the germline V gene are KGHSH and LQKENI. Here the CDR3 reads CASSPTGGTGELFF. Written as DNA, the CDR3 is TGTGCCAGCTCACCAACAGGGGGCACCGGGGAGCTGTTTTTT.

This chain links TRBV19 with TRBJ1-1, with 7 bases fitting TRBD1. The CDR3 spans 16 residues. Germline V lookup: CDR1 LNHDA, CDR2 SQIVND (reference sequence). Trimming cost V 6 bases and J 1 base; bases outside gene matches: 11. CDR3 region: CASSGRGGWANTEAFF. In nucleotides, the CDR3 is TGTGCCAGTAGCGGACGAGGGGGCTGGGCGAACACTGAAGCTTTCTTT.